This T cell receptor (beta chain) was profiled in a study of human T cells and chemical hapten exposure. Overall study context: Donors were sensitized with 2% DPC on the upper inner arm.

V was trimmed by 3 bases and J by 0 bases, leaving 5 bases between them. The CDR3 length is 13 residues. CDR1 is MDHEN and CDR2 is SYDVKM in the germline V gene. TCRdb re-analysed the RACE reads in MiXCR, keeping a single row per CDR3 protein. The table has some 180,000 distinct CDR3 sequences, about 25% seen once; the top ten hold over 2%. Regarding time point: patch test 3, about 24 weeks after DPC sensitization. Treatment denoted: therapeutic diphenylcyclopropenone sensitization with weekly scalp DPC. Blood, whole and unfractionated, served as the source for total RNA extraction. Study observations and caveats: Patch test score rose with PT1 expanded TCRs, significant at 8, 16, 32, not 4.

As regards this clonotype: Its target is not known.

V and J are TRBV28 and TRBJ2-5; D not resolved. The sample was whole blood, taken in connection with sensitization to the hapten diphenylcyclopropenone (DPC). The sequence came from a woman aged 40 to 49 with alopecia areata. Some clones in this sample may be carry-over from other donors' samples. CDR3 in DNA: TGTGCCAGCAGTTTTAGGTACCAAGAGACCCAGTACTTC. It encodes CASSFRYQETQYF.